Given below is one T cell receptor beta chain in context. Sequencing used immunoSEQ multiplex PCR; TCRdb keeps in-frame clones, though not all of them. The table includes a few hundred thousand clones, roughly 84% detected once. Treatment reported: roughly 20 received Ad26.COV2.S at low or high dose, single or two shots; several received placebo; per-sample allocation not given. It was on day 63 after the first vaccine or placebo injection that samples were taken. This sample is part of a study of Ad26.COV2.S vaccination and SARS-CoV-2 variants. The CDR3 has 17 amino acids. Germline V CDR1 and CDR2: SGHDN, FVKESK. Trimming cost V 0 bases and J 4 bases; bases outside gene matches: 10.

The sample here was peripheral blood, taken in a trial of Ad26.COV2.S vaccine versus placebo. The clonotype was recovered from a person aged 18-60 years who received the Ad26.COV2.S COVID-19 vaccine or a placebo. The chain links TRBV14 to TRBJ1-2; 8 nucleotides line up with TRBD1. The CDR3 sequence: CASSQDLGQGVIYGYTF. The CDR3 DNA reads TGTGCCAGCAGCCAAGATCTAGGACAGGGAGTTATCTATGGCTACACCTTC.